A selection of T cell receptor beta chains follows, all from one sample in a study of OX40 agonist ivuxolimab in advanced cancers. Here immunoSEQ multiplex PCR was the method, and the copy in TCRdb shows in-frame clones only, minus some. The sample shows about 45,000 clones, 84% of them seen only once. The input for sequencing was CD4+ or CD8+ T cells sorted from blood, taken in a trial of the OX40 agonist ivuxolimab. The receptors come from an adult with an advanced solid tumor such as melanoma, head and neck, liver or kidney cancer. The CDR3 runs from the conserved cysteine through the conserved F or W. D genes are given only for firm matches. The size field is filled for only some rows; it gives once, few, many or a size class.

>TRBJ2-7|.|TRBV12-5|.
TGTGCTAGTGGTTTGCTCCTTTTTGGGACGGATCTTTCCTACGAGCAGTACTTC
CASGLLLFGTDLSYEQYF
>TRBJ2-1|TRBD2|TRBV5-1|.
TGCGCCAGCTCCACAGCGGGGGTCTCCTACAATGAGCAGTTCTTC
CASSTAGVSYNEQFF
>TRBJ1-1|.|TRBV9|.
TGTGCCAGCAGCGTAAGGGCCGGGAACACTGAAGCTTTCTTT
CASSVRAGNTEAFF
>TRBJ2-5|TRBD2|TRBV29-1|.
TGCAGCGTTGAACTTGGGGGGGGGACCCAGTACTTC
CSVELGGGTQYF
>TRBJ2-1|TRBD1|TRBV4-2|.
TGTGCCAGCAGCCAGGACAGGGAGCAGTTCTTC
CASSQDREQFF
>TRBJ2-1|.|TRBV5-1|.
TGCGCCAGCAGCTTGGAGGTACAGGGCGGTTCCTACAATGAGCAGTTCTTC
CASSLEVQGGSYNEQFF
>TRBJ1-5|.|TRBV12-5|few
TGTGCTAGTGGGGGAGGAGGGTACAATCAGCCCCAGCATTTT
CASGGGGYNQPQHF
>TRBJ2-7|.|TRBV7-6|.
TGTGCCAGCAGCGCCACCTACGAGCAGTACTTC
CASSATYEQYF
>TRBJ1-4|.|TRBV30|once
TGTGCCTGGAGTGCACCAGGCTGGGTAAATGAAAAACTGTTTTTT
CAWSAPGWVNEKLFF
>TRBJ1-5|TRBD1|TRBV6-1|medium-sized
TGTGCCAGCAGTGCACGGGACAGGGGGATTAATCAGCCCCAGCATTTT
CASSARDRGINQPQHF
>TRBJ2-5|.|TRBV11-2|once
TGTGCCAGCAGCTCGGGACGGGAACAGACCCAGTACTTC
CASSSGREQTQYF
>TRBJ2-5|.|TRBV5-4|once
TGTGCCAGCAGCGGCCGAGACCAAGAGACCCAGTACTTC
CASSGRDQETQYF
>TRBJ2-1|TRBD2|TRBV27|.
TGTGCCAGCAGTAATTCTAGCGGGACACTCTTCAATGAGCAGTTCTTC
CASSNSSGTLFNEQFF
>TRBJ2-3|TRBD2|TRBV19|.
TGTGCCAGTAGTCCCTCTAGCGGTATCACAGATACGCAGTATTTT
CASSPSSGITDTQYF
>TRBJ1-3|TRBD1|TRBV7-6|.
TGTGCCAGCAGCTTAGCTGCTGGGTCGGGGACAGGGGGAAACACCATATATTTT
CASSLAAGSGTGGNTIYF
>TRBJ1-1|TRBD1|TRBV7-6|once
TGTGCCAGCAGCTTAGGACAGGGTTCTGAAGCTTTCTTT
CASSLGQGSEAFF
>TRBJ2-5|TRBD1|TRBV5-8|.
TGTGCCAGCAGCTCACAGGGGATGGGACAAGAGACCCAGTACTTC
CASSSQGMGQETQYF
>TRBJ2-3|TRBD2|TRBV11-3|.
TGTGCCAGCAGCCGACCAGCGGGAGGGTCAAGAACAGATACGCAGTATTTT
CASSRPAGGSRTDTQYF
>TRBJ2-7|.|TRBV7-9|.
TGTGCCAGCAGCTTAGCAGGGTACTCCTACGAGCAGTACTTC
CASSLAGYSYEQYF
>TRBJ2-7|.|TRBV5-1|.
TGCGCCAGCAGCTTGAGTATGTTCCGGGATTCCTACGAGCAGTACTTC
CASSLSMFRDSYEQYF
>TRBJ1-2|.|TRBV28|.
TGTGCCAGCAGTCCCCGGCAGGGAGGAATGTATGGCTACACCTTC
CASSPRQGGMYGYTF
>TRBJ2-3|TRBD2|TRBV5-1|few
TGCGCCAGCAGCTCGAGACTAGCGGCCAGCACAGATACGCAGTATTTT
CASSSRLAASTDTQYF